The next 21 T cell receptor beta chains were all read from a single sample in a study of cytomegalovirus exposure and HLA in healthy donors. Amplification used 60 Vbeta primers and 13 Jbeta primers. Some clones are missing from TCRdb's copy, which holds only in-frame ones; the method was immunoSEQ multiplex PCR. In the table there are over 150,000 clones, 55% to 70% of which are singletons. Input material: PBMCs. The receptors were sampled from a woman between 40 and 55 years old in good health and CMV-seropositive.

The rearrangement uses TRBV5-4 and TRBJ2-7; 8 nucleotides agree with TRBD1. The CDR3 runs 16 residues. Germline V gene lookup returns CDR1 SGHNT and CDR2 YYREEE (reference sequence). V was clipped by 4 bases and J by 4 bases; unmatched bases: 13. CDR3 DNA: TGTGCCAGCAGCCCGGGACAGGTGCTTTGGGATTACGAGCAGTACTTC. This encodes CASSPGQVLWDYEQYF.

V gene TRBV7-2 combines with J gene TRBJ2-1, with D possibly matching TRBD1 (7 bases). This CDR3 is 14 amino acids long. Per the germline V gene, CDR1 is SGHTA and CDR2 is FQGNSA. Between the trimmed V and J ends, which lost 3 bases and 7 bases, there was a span of 13 bases. CDR3 sequence (DNA): TGTGCCAGCAGCTTGGGGGGACAGCGAAATGAGCAGTTCTTC. Its translation is CASSLGGQRNEQFF.

The J gene is TRBJ2-3, the V gene TRBV7-3, with 10 positions matching TRBD2. V lost 2 bases and J lost 3; bases outside the gene matches: 5. Germline loops: CDR1 SGHTA, CDR2 FQGTGA. The CDR3 contains 16 residues. The CDR3 is CASSLDSGGLTDTQYF. DNA for the CDR3: TGTGCCAGCAGCTTAGATAGCGGGGGGCTTACAGATACGCAGTATTTT. Together with reference TRBV7-3 and TRBJ2-3, the CDR3 gives the full variable domain: GAGVSQTPSNKVTEKGKYVELRCDPISGHTALYWYRQSLGQGPEFLIYFQGTGAADDSGLPNDRFFAVRPEGSVSTLKIQRTERGDSAVYLCASSLDSGGLTDTQYFGPGTRLTVL.

The sample holds a few counts of this clone. The gene calls are TRBV6-5 and TRBJ2-7; 7 bases agree with TRBD1. The CDR3 covers 14 residues. Germline CDR1 reads MNHEY; CDR2 reads SVGAGI. The ends lost 0 bases at V and 2 bases at J; junction bases unmatched: 1. This CDR3 reads CASSYSTGPYEQYF. CDR3 DNA: TGTGCCAGCAGTTACTCGACAGGGCCCTACGAGCAGTACTTC.

The rearrangement links TRBV4-2 to TRBJ2-7; 7 nucleotides line up with TRBD2. V shed 0 bases and J 4 bases; nucleotides not matched to a gene: 6. CDR1 is LGHNA, CDR2 YNFKEQ, per germline. This CDR3 contains 15 residues. The CDR3 DNA is TGTGCCAGCAGCCAAGATCGGATCGGGAGGTACGAGCAGTACTTC. It specifies CASSQDRIGRYEQYF.

The chain employs TRBV27 and TRBJ2-2; a possible D gene is TRBD2 (6 bases). Trimming removed 4 bases from V and 6 bases from J, with 18 bases in between. The CDR3 has 16 amino acids. Germline V gene lookup returns CDR1 MNHEY and CDR2 SMNVEV (reference sequence). In DNA form, the CDR3 reads TGTGCCAGCAGTTCCGGGGGAAGGGTTTTCCCCGGGGAGCTGTTTTTT. Its protein is CASSSGGRVFPGELFF.

V gene TRBV5-1 combines with J gene TRBJ1-2, with TRBD1 matching 8 bases. This CDR3 has 14 amino acids. Losses at the gene ends were 3 bases for V and 3 bases for J; bases not matched to a gene: 4. Germline V gives CDR1 SGHRS, CDR2 YFSETQ. The CDR3 protein is CASSSDRVDYGYTF. Here the CDR3 DNA reads TGCGCCAGCAGCTCGGACAGGGTTGACTATGGCTACACCTTC. Full variable domain (rest looked up from reference TRBV5-1 and TRBJ1-2): KAGVTQTPRYLIKTRGQQVTLSCSPISGHRSVSWYQQTPGQGLQFLFEYFSETQRNKGNFPGRFSGRQFSNSRSEMNVSTLELGDSALYLCASSSDRVDYGYTFGSGTRLTVV.

J is TRBJ2-3 and V is TRBV6-1; 10 bases agree with TRBD1. The V gene's germline CDR1 is MNHNS and CDR2 SASEGT. Unmatched junction bases numbered 4, after V lost 2 bases and J lost 5 bases. The CDR3 is 15 amino acids. The CDR3 region is CASSEWDRGGDTQYF. In DNA, the CDR3 is TGTGCCAGCAGTGAATGGGACAGGGGTGGAGATACGCAGTATTTT.

The rearrangement uses TRBV9 and TRBJ2-3; D possibly corresponds to TRBD2 (5 bases). The CDR3 loop spans 15 amino acids. Germline V gene lookup returns CDR1 SGDLS and CDR2 YYNGEE. Trimming took off 2 bases at V and 6 bases at J, with 16 bases between the two ends. The chain's CDR3 is CASSVTGGYDDTQYF. CDR3 nucleotide sequence: TGTGCCAGCAGCGTTACCGGCGGGTACGACGATACGCAGTATTTT.

The chain combines TRBV19 with TRBJ2-7, with D tentatively TRBD2 (6 bases). Trimming took off 4 bases at V and 5 bases at J, with 12 bases between the two ends. There are 13 residues in the CDR3. Germline-derived CDR1 and CDR2 are LNHDA and SQIVND (reference sequence). CDR3 sequence (DNA): TGTGCCAGTAGTAATCGGGGGTCAGACGAGCAGTACTTC. Translating it yields CASSNRGSDEQYF.

This chain links TRBV18 with TRBJ1-1; D perhaps matches TRBD1 (5 bases). Trimming stripped 0 bases from V and 1 base from J, with 9 bases between. Germline CDR1 and CDR2: KGHSH and LQKENI. This CDR3 region has 15 residues. DNA for the CDR3: TGTGCCAGCTCACCACCGAGCGGGGCGAACACTGAAGCTTTCTTT. Encoded protein: CASSPPSGANTEAFF.

This clone was found a few times. The gene calls are TRBV4-3 and TRBJ2-3; 8 positions match TRBD2. The germline V gene encodes CDR1 LGHNA and CDR2 YSLEER. V shed 0 bases and J 4 bases; nucleotides not matched to a gene: 15. The CDR3 has 19 amino acids. The CDR3 region is CASSQDKSQGPGGADTQYF. For the CDR3, the DNA is TGCGCCAGCAGCCAAGATAAATCCCAGGGGCCGGGGGGGGCAGATACGCAGTATTTT.

The chain uses TRBV4-2 and TRBJ2-3, with 11 nucleotides matching TRBD2. The CDR3 contains 15 residues. The V gene's germline CDR1 is LGHNA and CDR2 YNFKEQ. The V gene end was trimmed by 1 base and the J gene end by 4 bases; junction bases not matched to a gene: 1. The CDR3 spells CASSQGSGGADTQYF. The CDR3 region has the DNA TGTGCCAGCAGCCAAGGTAGCGGGGGGGCAGATACGCAGTATTTT.

The sample holds a few counts of this clone. The genes are TRBV15 and TRBJ2-7; 9 bases line up with TRBD1. This CDR3 spans 15 amino acids. Germline lookup yields CDR1 LNHNV and CDR2 YYDKDF (reference sequence). Trimming cost V 5 bases and J 1 base; bases outside gene matches: 6. CDR3 in DNA: TGTGCCACCAGCGGGGGACAGGGCGCTTCCTACGAGCAGTACTTC. Translation: CATSGGQGASYEQYF.

V usage is TRBV7-8 and J usage is TRBJ2-1; 8 nucleotides align to TRBD2. This CDR3 contains 15 residues. V trimming: 5 bases; J trimming: 1 base; junction bases outside the gene matches: 4. Germline V CDR1 and CDR2: SGHVS, FQNEAQ. The DNA of the CDR3 is TGTGCCAGCAGCGTTAGCGGGGATTCCTACAATGAGCAGTTCTTC. Its protein product is CASSVSGDSYNEQFF. The entire variable domain, with the rest obtained from reference TRBV7-8 and TRBJ2-1, is as follows: GAGVSQSPRYKVAKRGQDVALRCDPISGHVSLFWYQQALGQGPEFLTYFQNEAQLDKSGLPSDRFFAERPEGSVSTLKIQRTQQEDSAVYLCASSVSGDSYNEQFFGPGTRLTVL.

The rearrangement joins TRBV7-2 to TRBJ2-1; 10 bases fit TRBD2. The V segment lost 4 bases and the J segment 7 bases; nucleotides outside the gene matches: 19. CDR1 and CDR2 from the germline V gene are SGHTA and FQGNSA. This CDR3 is built from 19 residues. In nucleotides, the CDR3 is TGTGCCAGCAGCTCCAGACAGGGAGATTCGGTAGCGGGAGGAAATGAGCAGTTCTTC. Translating it yields CASSSRQGDSVAGGNEQFF.

V usage is TRBV28 and J usage is TRBJ2-7; 8 nucleotides line up with TRBD2. Trimming at V came to 7 bases and at J to 5 bases, leaving 10 bases not matched to a gene. CDR3 size: 14 residues. Germline CDR1 is MDHEN and CDR2 is SYDVKM. The CDR3 DNA is TGTGCCAGCATCGGGTTCGGGAGGGGCCACGAGCAGTACTTC. This sequence encodes CASIGFGRGHEQYF.

This clone was counted a single time. V gene TRBV9 combines with J gene TRBJ2-3; a weak D match, TRBD1 (6 bases). The CDR3 runs 16 residues. Germline V gene data show CDR1 as SGDLS and CDR2 as YYNGEE. The V and J ends lost 4 bases and 5 bases respectively, with 20 bases between them. The DNA for the CDR3 is TGTGCCAGCAGCCCCGACAGGACTCGACCTGGAGATACGCAGTATTTT. Translation gives CASSPDRTRPGDTQYF.

The chain combines TRBV6-6 with TRBJ2-5, with TRBD2 as a possible D gene (6 bases). Trimming shortened V by 6 bases and J by 3 bases, and 8 bases separated the two germline ends. This CDR3 comprises 12 residues. Per the germline V gene, CDR1 is MNHNY and CDR2 is SVGAGI (reference sequence). The DNA for the CDR3 is TGTGCCAGCAGCGGGGAGGAAGAGACCCAGTACTTC. Its translation: CASSGEEETQYF.

This sequence joins TRBV4-1 and TRBJ2-7; 8 nucleotides match TRBD1. The CDR3 totals 15 residues. V lost 5 bases, J lost 2 bases, and 8 bases stayed unmatched. Germline V gene data show CDR1 as MGHRA and CDR2 as YSYEKL. In nucleotides, the CDR3 is TGCGCCAGCAGCGACCGGACAGGGCCAGCCTACGAGCAGTACTTC. Amino acids: CASSDRTGPAYEQYF.

This rearrangement joins TRBV6-6 to TRBJ2-7; the D is unclear. The length of the CDR3 is 13 residues. V was cut by 5 bases and J by 1 base, with 9 bases left in between. The germline V gene has CDR1 MNHNY and CDR2 SVGAGI (reference sequence). CDR3 DNA: TGTGCCAGCAGTGATACAGCTTCCTACGAGCAGTACTTC. It is translated as CASSDTASYEQYF.